These 12 T cell receptor beta chains share one sample of origin, sequenced in a study of blood T cell repertoires in COVID-19. Profiled with immunoSEQ multiplex PCR; TCRdb holds only in-frame clones, not every one. The table lists about 260,000 clones, around 86% of them singletons, with around 1.5% in the top ten. The sequencing sample was made of peripheral blood. These receptors were obtained from a woman aged 40-49 years who had recovered from COVID-19.

The chain carries TRBV3-1 (or the pseudogene TRBV3-2) and TRBJ2-7; 8 bases align to TRBD2. The V segment lost 0 bases and the J segment 5 bases; nucleotides outside the gene matches: 6. Looked up from germline, CDR1 is LGHDT and CDR2 is YNNKEL (reference sequence). This CDR3 is 15 amino acids long. The CDR3 is CASSQDAGGWDEQYF. In DNA form, the CDR3 reads TGTGCCAGCAGCCAAGATGCGGGGGGCTGGGACGAGCAGTACTTC.

The CDR3 protein is CASSTGDGVNSPLHF. The CDR3 nucleotides read TGTGCCAGCAGTACCGGGGATGGGGTCAATTCACCCCTCCACTTT. V and J are TRBV28 and TRBJ1-6; D call uncertain. The CDR3 has 15 amino acids. The V end lost 5 bases, the J end lost 7 bases, and 15 bases lay between the germline ends. Germline V gives CDR1 MDHEN, CDR2 SYDVKM.

The chain uses TRBV5-1 and TRBJ2-3, with 7 positions matching TRBD1. Germline CDR1 reads SGHRS; CDR2 reads YFSETQ. The CDR3 consists of 14 residues. V shed 4 bases, J shed 4 bases, and the junction held 6 bases outside the gene matches. Here the CDR3 DNA reads TGCGCCAGCAGCCCCAGACAGGGACCAGATACGCAGTATTTT. Protein sequence: CASSPRQGPDTQYF.

This clone was recorded once. V and J are TRBV6-5 and TRBJ1-3; D is ambiguous. Trimming removed 5 bases at V and 0 bases at J, with 8 bases between. CDR3 length equals 14 residues. The germline gives CDR1 MNHEY, CDR2 SVGAGI. The CDR3 bases are TGTGCCAGCAGTCTCGGGATCTCTGGAAACACCATATATTTT. Translating it yields CASSLGISGNTIYF.

The chain recombines TRBV9 with TRBJ2-3; no clear D gene. Trimming removed 0 bases from V and 2 bases from J, with 10 bases in between. CDR3 length: 15 amino acids. Germline V lookup: CDR1 SGDLS, CDR2 YYNGEE. The CDR3 here is CASSVDGRPTDTQYF. CDR3 DNA sequence: TGTGCCAGCAGCGTAGATGGCAGGCCCACAGATACGCAGTATTTT.

The rearrangement links TRBV4-3 to TRBJ2-7; D is ambiguous. V shed 0 bases and J shed 5 bases, with 8 bases lying between them. The CDR3 contains 13 residues. CDR1 is LGHNA and CDR2 is YSLEER in the germline V gene. For the CDR3, the DNA is TGCGCCAGCAGCCAAGATATCCGGGACGAGCAGTACTTC. This encodes CASSQDIRDEQYF.

This sequence joins TRBV14 and TRBJ1-5, with 10 bases aligning to TRBD1. With 4 bases clipped from V and 6 bases from J, the junction kept 0 bases outside the gene matches. The germline V gene has CDR1 SGHDN and CDR2 FVKESK. The CDR3 has 13 amino acids. The CDR3: CASSRDRGQPQHF. As DNA, the CDR3 is TGTGCCAGCAGCCGGGACAGGGGTCAGCCCCAGCATTTT.

This clone has only a few counts. The V gene is TRBV29-1, the J gene TRBJ1-1, with unresolved D. Germline CDR1 and CDR2: SQVTM and ANQGSEA. V was trimmed by 0 bases and J by 11 bases, leaving 16 bases between them. CDR3 length equals 13 residues. CDR3 sequence: CSVEDRVGPRAFF. The CDR3 region has the DNA TGCAGCGTTGAAGATCGGGTAGGCCCTCGGGCTTTCTTT.

In this sample, this clone turned up a few times. The chain couples TRBV7-2 to TRBJ1-6, with D maybe TRBD1 (5 bases). Between the trimmed V and J ends, which lost 2 bases and 13 bases, there was a span of 21 bases. The CDR3 has 16 amino acids. The germline V gene encodes CDR1 SGHTA and CDR2 FQGNSA. The CDR3 protein is CASSLQNRQTAAPLHF. The CDR3 coding sequence is TGTGCCAGCAGCTTACAAAACCGACAGACAGCTGCGCCCCTCCACTTT.

This clone was seen more than once but under ten times. V and J are TRBV5-8 and TRBJ1-5, with a tentative D call TRBD1 (6 bases). Trimming pared 10 bases from V and 4 bases from J, leaving 15 bases between. The V gene's germline CDR1 is SGHTS and CDR2 YDEGEE. The CDR3 is made up of 13 amino acids. The CDR3 spells CAAGRGLNQPQHF. For the CDR3, the DNA is TGTGCCGCGGGGAGGGGGTTAAATCAGCCCCAGCATTTT.

This clone has only a few counts. The CDR3 is CASRALRQGFGGYTF. DNA for the CDR3: TGTGCCAGCAGGGCTTTGAGACAGGGATTTGGTGGCTACACCTTC. V gene TRBV6-6 combines with J gene TRBJ1-2, with 7 bases fitting TRBD1. CDR1 and CDR2 (germline): MNHNY, SVGAGI (reference sequence). Trimming at V came to 6 bases and at J to 7 bases, leaving 14 bases not matched to a gene. The CDR3 is made up of 15 amino acids.

This clone was observed once. This sequence joins TRBV5-4 and TRBJ1-2; TRBD1 might be the D (6 bases). Trimming stripped 2 bases from V and 4 bases from J, with 12 bases between. CDR1 is SGHNT and CDR2 is YYREEE in the germline V gene (reference sequence). The CDR3 loop spans 14 amino acids. This CDR3 reads CASSLPPRGYGYTF. The CDR3 bases are TGTGCCAGCAGCTTACCCCCCAGGGGCTATGGCTACACCTTC.